Listed below are T cell receptor beta chains from one sample, sequenced in a study of blood T cell repertoires in COVID-19. This table comes from immunoSEQ multiplex PCR, and its TCRdb copy is limited to in-frame clones, with some not included. The table includes 110,000 or so clones, around 83% detected once. The sample consisted of peripheral blood. The receptors here all came from a woman between 55 and 75 years old with COVID-19, enrolled during active disease. Each CDR3 is given with its conserved first and last residue. The order of the fields is clone size, J gene, D gene, V gene, CDR3 DNA, CDR3 protein. A D gene is named only where the DNA matches it firmly. A row's size may be missing; if present it is once, few, many or a size class.

clone size: few
J gene: TRBJ2-4
D gene: TRBD2
V gene: TRBV4-1
CDR3 DNA: TGCGCCAGCAGCCAAGATCCGGGGGGGCCGAGAAACATTCAGTACTTC
CDR3 protein: CASSQDPGGPRNIQYF

clone size: -
J gene: TRBJ1-6
D gene: -
V gene: TRBV28
CDR3 DNA: TGTGCCAGCAGTTTGGGGGAGGATTCACCCCTCCACTTT
CDR3 protein: CASSLGEDSPLHF

clone size: -
J gene: TRBJ1-1
D gene: -
V gene: TRBV20-1
CDR3 DNA: TGCAGTGCTAGTACGTTGACAGGTGGTAACACTGAAGCTTTCTTT
CDR3 protein: CSASTLTGGNTEAFF

clone size: -
J gene: TRBJ2-1
D gene: TRBD2
V gene: TRBV19
CDR3 DNA: TGTGCCAGTAGCCCCCATCTAGCGGGGCCGTCAAATGAGCAGTTCTTC
CDR3 protein: CASSPHLAGPSNEQFF

clone size: once
J gene: TRBJ2-7
D gene: -
V gene: TRBV7-2
CDR3 DNA: TGTGCCAGTCGTCGGGATGGGCCCGGAATGGACGAGCAGTACTTC
CDR3 protein: CASRRDGPGMDEQYF

clone size: -
J gene: TRBJ1-5
D gene: -
V gene: TRBV19
CDR3 DNA: TGTGCCAGTAGTACTACCAACAGTCAGCCCCAGCATTTT
CDR3 protein: CASSTTNSQPQHF

clone size: -
J gene: TRBJ1-1
D gene: -
V gene: TRBV7-8
CDR3 DNA: TGTGCCAGCAGCTTAGGGCGACAGGTTAACACTGAAGCTTTCTTT
CDR3 protein: CASSLGRQVNTEAFF

clone size: large
J gene: TRBJ1-1
D gene: -
V gene: TRBV7-9
CDR3 DNA: TGTGCCAGCAGCCCGGGGGGATCGGTGAACACTGAAGCTTTCTTT
CDR3 protein: CASSPGGSVNTEAFF

clone size: once
J gene: TRBJ1-2
D gene: -
V gene: TRBV5-6
CDR3 DNA: TGTGCCAGCAGCTTACAGGGCCGAGCTAACTATGGCTACACCTTC
CDR3 protein: CASSLQGRANYGYTF

clone size: -
J gene: TRBJ2-3
D gene: TRBD2
V gene: TRBV6-5
CDR3 DNA: TGTGCCAGCTCTAGCGGGGGCCTCCGCACAGATACGCAGTATTTT
CDR3 protein: CASSSGGLRTDTQYF

clone size: -
J gene: TRBJ1-2
D gene: -
V gene: TRBV16
CDR3 DNA: TGTGCCAGCAGCCAAGGGAGGCTTAACTATGGCTACACCTTC
CDR3 protein: CASSQGRLNYGYTF

clone size: -
J gene: TRBJ2-3
D gene: -
V gene: TRBV10-1
CDR3 DNA: TGCGCCAGCAGTCAGGGTCTTGCAGATACGCAGTATTTT
CDR3 protein: CASSQGLADTQYF

clone size: -
J gene: TRBJ2-7
D gene: -
V gene: TRBV7-2
CDR3 DNA: TGTGCCAGCAGCTTAGCGGAGTGGGCAGGGGTGAGCGAGCAGTACTTC
CDR3 protein: CASSLAEWAGVSEQYF

clone size: -
J gene: TRBJ1-2
D gene: -
V gene: TRBV7-8
CDR3 DNA: TGTGCCAGCAGCTTAGTTGGGCCGCGGGCTAACTATGGCTACACCTTC
CDR3 protein: CASSLVGPRANYGYTF

clone size: -
J gene: TRBJ2-7
D gene: -
V gene: TRBV6-6
CDR3 DNA: TGTGCCAGCAGTTACCTGGACACAAGCTCCTACGAGCAGTACTTC
CDR3 protein: CASSYLDTSSYEQYF

clone size: -
J gene: TRBJ2-1
D gene: -
V gene: TRBV6-5
CDR3 DNA: TGTGCCGGCAGTTACTCGTGGGGGACTGATGAGCAGTTCTTC
CDR3 protein: CAGSYSWGTDEQFF

clone size: -
J gene: TRBJ1-6
D gene: TRBD1
V gene: TRBV11-1
CDR3 DNA: TGTGCCAGCAGGGGACAGGGCGATTCACCCCTCCACTTT
CDR3 protein: CASRGQGDSPLHF

clone size: -
J gene: TRBJ1-2
D gene: TRBD1
V gene: TRBV7-3
CDR3 DNA: TGTGCCAGCAGACGCGGGACAGGGGGACGAGACGGCTACACCTTC
CDR3 protein: CASRRGTGGRDGYTF